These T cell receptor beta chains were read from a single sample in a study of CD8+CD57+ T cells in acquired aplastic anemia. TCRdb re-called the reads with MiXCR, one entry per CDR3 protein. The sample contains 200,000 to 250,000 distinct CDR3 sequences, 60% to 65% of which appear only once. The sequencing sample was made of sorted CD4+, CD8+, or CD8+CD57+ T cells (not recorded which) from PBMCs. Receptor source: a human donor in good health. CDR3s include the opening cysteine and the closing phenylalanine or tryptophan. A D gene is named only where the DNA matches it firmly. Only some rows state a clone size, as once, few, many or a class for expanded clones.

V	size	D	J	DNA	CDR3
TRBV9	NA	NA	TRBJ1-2	TGTGCCAGCAGCGACCTTGGACGGCGGGATGGCTACACCTTC	CASSDLGRRDGYTF
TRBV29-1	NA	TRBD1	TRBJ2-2	TGCAGCGTACGACAGGGGGTACGGGGGGAGCTGTTTTTT	CSVRQGVRGELFF
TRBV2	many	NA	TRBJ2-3	TGTGCCAGCAGCGGGGTTAGCGAGCTGGGCACAGATACGCAGTATTTT	CASSGVSELGTDTQYF
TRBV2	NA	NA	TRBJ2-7	TGTGCCATCAGTGTGCGTGACGAGGCCTACGAGCAGTACTTC	CAISVRDEAYEQYF
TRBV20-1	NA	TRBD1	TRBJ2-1	TGCAGTGCTAGAGATTGGGGACAGGCGACGTTCTACAATGAGCAGTTCTTC	CSARDWGQATFYNEQFF
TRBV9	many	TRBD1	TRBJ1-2	TGTGCCACTTCGAGCTGGGACAGCCCATATGGCTACACCTTC	CATSSWDSPYGYTF
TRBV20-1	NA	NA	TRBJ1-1	TGCAGTGCCCGCCTTGGCGCCTCGAACACTGAAGCTTTCTTT	CSARLGASNTEAFF
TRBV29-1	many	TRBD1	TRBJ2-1	TGCAGCGGAACGGGACAGGGGACCCTGAGCTCCTACAATGAGCAGTTCTTC	CSGTGQGTLSSYNEQFF
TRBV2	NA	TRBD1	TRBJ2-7	TGTGCCAGCAGCCAGGGACAGGGGTCCTCCTACGAGCAGTACTTC	CASSQGQGSSYEQYF
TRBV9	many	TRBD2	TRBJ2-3	TGTGCCAGCAGCGTGGCTAGCGGGGGCCCGGGGGATACGCAGTATTTT	CASSVASGGPGDTQYF
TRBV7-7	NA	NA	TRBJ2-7	TGTGCTAGCAGCTTAGTGTTGGGGCGAGGCGAGCAGTACTTC	CASSLVLGRGEQYF
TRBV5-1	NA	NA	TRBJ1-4	TGCGCCAGCAGCTTGGGGCAGGGATCTAATGAAAAACTGTTTTTT	CASSLGQGSNEKLFF
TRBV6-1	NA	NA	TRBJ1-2	TGTGCCAGCAGTGATGGGGTTCTGGGGGCTAGGGATGGCTACACCTTC	CASSDGVLGARDGYTF
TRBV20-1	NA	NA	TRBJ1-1	TGCAGTGCTATCGATAGTAGGGTATCCACTGAAGCTTTCTTT	CSAIDSRVSTEAFF
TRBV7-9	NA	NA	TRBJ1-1	TGTGCCAGCAGCGCACGGGGACACCCTGAAGCTTTCTTT	CASSARGHPEAFF
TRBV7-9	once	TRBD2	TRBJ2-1	TGTGCCAGCAGCTTAAAGAGGGCTAGCGGGCCGGAGCAGTTCTTC	CASSLKRASGPEQFF
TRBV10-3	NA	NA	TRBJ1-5	TGTGCCATCAGTGAGGGACAAGGTAAGCAGCCCCAGCATTTT	CAISEGQGKQPQHF
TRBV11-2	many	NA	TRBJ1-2	TGTGCCAGCACCCTAGAGGGAGACTATGGCTACACCTTC	CASTLEGDYGYTF
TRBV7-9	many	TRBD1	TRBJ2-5	TGTGCCAGCAGCGTCCGGGACAGGGGAGAAGAGACCCAGTACTTC	CASSVRDRGEETQYF
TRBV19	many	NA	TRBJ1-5	TGTGCCAGTGTTCAAACCTGGGCCGATAAGCCCCAGCATTTT	CASVQTWADKPQHF
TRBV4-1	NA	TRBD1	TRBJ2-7	TGCGCCAGCAGCGCGGACAGGATCGAGCAGTACTTC	CASSADRIEQYF
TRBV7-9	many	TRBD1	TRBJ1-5	TGTGCCAGCAGCTTCGAGGGGGCATTTCAGCCCCAGCATTTT	CASSFEGAFQPQHF
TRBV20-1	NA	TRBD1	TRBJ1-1	TGCAGTGCTAGTCCAGGGGGGAACACTGAAGCTTTCTTT	CSASPGGNTEAFF
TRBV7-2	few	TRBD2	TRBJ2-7	TGTGCCAGCAGCCACACTCTAGCGGGGGTACCCTACGAGCAGTACTTC	CASSHTLAGVPYEQYF
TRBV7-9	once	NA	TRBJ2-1	TGTGCTAGCAGCTATGGACAGTCTAGCACAGATACGCAGTTCTTC	CASSYGQSSTDTQFF
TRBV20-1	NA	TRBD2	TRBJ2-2	TGCAGTGCTTCTAGCGGGGTGGACACCGGGGAGCTGTTTTTT	CSASSGVDTGELFF
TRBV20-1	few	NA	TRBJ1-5	TGCAGTGCGGATGAGTTGGCAGGGAACCAGCCCCAGCATTTT	CSADELAGNQPQHF
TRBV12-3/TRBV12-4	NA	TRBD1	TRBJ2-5	TGTGCCAGCAGTCGACGGGACAGGGCAGAGACCCAGTACTTC	CASSRRDRAETQYF
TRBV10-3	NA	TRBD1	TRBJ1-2	TGTGCCATCAGGCACAAGGAAGGACAGGGGCAGTATGGCTACACCTTC	CAIRHKEGQGQYGYTF
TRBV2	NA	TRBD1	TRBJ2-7	TGTGCCATCAGGGGGAGCGGCGCCGAGCAGTACTTC	CAIRGSGAEQYF
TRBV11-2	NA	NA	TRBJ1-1	TGTGCCATCAGTGTAGGACCCACGAACACTGAAGCTTTCTTT	CAISVGPTNTEAFF
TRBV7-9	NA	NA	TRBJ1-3	TGTGCCAGCAGCCAAGGCGGCGGGCAGACCCGATATTTT	CASSQGGGQTRYF
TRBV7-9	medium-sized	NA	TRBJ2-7	TGTGCCAGCAGCTGGACGGATCTATACGAGCAGTACTTC	CASSWTDLYEQYF
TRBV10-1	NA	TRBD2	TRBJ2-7	TGCGCCAGCAGTGGGACTAGCGGGGGGACATTATACGAGCAGTACTTC	CASSGTSGGTLYEQYF
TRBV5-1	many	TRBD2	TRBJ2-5	TGCGCCAGCAGCTTGGGACCCGAAGCGGGGGGGCAAGGGACCCAGTACTTC	CASSLGPEAGGQGTQYF
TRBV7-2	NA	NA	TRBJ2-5	TGTGCCAGCAGCTTAGTTAACAGGCAAGAGACCCAGTACTTC	CASSLVNRQETQYF
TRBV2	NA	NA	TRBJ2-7	TGTGCCAGCAGCGCCCCTTCCACCTACGAGCAGTACTTC	CASSAPSTYEQYF
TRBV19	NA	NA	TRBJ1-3	TGTGCCAGTAGTATTGGACCCAACAGGCCTGGAAACACCTTGTATTTT	CASSIGPNRPGNTLYF
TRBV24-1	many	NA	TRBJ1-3	TGTGCCACCAGTCCCAGGGCTGGAAACACCATATATTTT	CATSPRAGNTIYF
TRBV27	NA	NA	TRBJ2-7	TGTGCCAGCAGTTTAGGATCCCAGAACTTCTACTACGAGCAGTACTTC	CASSLGSQNFYYEQYF
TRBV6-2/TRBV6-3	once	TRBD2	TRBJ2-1	TGTGCCAGCAGCTCCAGGATAGCGGGGGGTTACAATGAGCAGTTCTTC	CASSSRIAGGYNEQFF
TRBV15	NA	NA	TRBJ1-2	TGTGCCACCAGCAGAGATCGGCTTGGCTACACCTTC	CATSRDRLGYTF
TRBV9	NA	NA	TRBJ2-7	TGTGCCAGCAGCGTAGGAAGGGGCGCTAGCTCCTACGAGCAGTACTTC	CASSVGRGASSYEQYF
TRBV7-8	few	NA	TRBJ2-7	TGTGCCAGCAGCTTAGAGGGGGACGAGCAGTACTTC	CASSLEGDEQYF
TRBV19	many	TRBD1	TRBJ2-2	TGTGCCAGTAGTACAGGGACAGCGGCCGGGGAGCTGTTTTTT	CASSTGTAAGELFF
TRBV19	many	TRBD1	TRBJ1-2	TGTGCCAGTAGTGGCACAGGGGGTACTAACTATGGCTACACCTTC	CASSGTGGTNYGYTF
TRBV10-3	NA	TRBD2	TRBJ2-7	TGTGCCATCAGCGTTGGACTAGCGGTCACTACCTACGAGCAGTACTTC	CAISVGLAVTTYEQYF
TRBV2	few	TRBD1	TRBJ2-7	TGTGCCAGCAGTGGAACAGGGGGCTCCTACGAGCAGTACTTC	CASSGTGGSYEQYF
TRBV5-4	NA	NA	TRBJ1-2	TGTGCCAGCAGCTTGTCCCATCCGGGACTGTATGGCTACACCTTC	CASSLSHPGLYGYTF
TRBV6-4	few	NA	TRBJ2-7	TGTGCCAGTAGGCCCCGTAGCCAAACGAAATCTTGGGACTACGAGCAGTACTTC	CASRPRSQTKSWDYEQYF
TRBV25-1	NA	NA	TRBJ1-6	TGTGCCAGCAGTGACTTAGTGGGATCCAATTCACCCCTCCACTTT	CASSDLVGSNSPLHF
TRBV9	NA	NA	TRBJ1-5	TGTGCCAGCAGCGTAGACGGGGGAGATCAGCCCCAGCATTTT	CASSVDGGDQPQHF
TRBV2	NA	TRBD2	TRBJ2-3	TGTGCCAGCAGTGACCTGACTAGCGGGGGTACGGATACGCAGTATTTT	CASSDLTSGGTDTQYF
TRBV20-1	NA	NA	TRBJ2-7	TGCAGTGCTAGGAGTGGCGGGGAGGCCTACGAGCAGTACTTC	CSARSGGEAYEQYF
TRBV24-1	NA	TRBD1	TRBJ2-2	TGTGCCACCAGTGACCAGGAGACAGGGGACACCGGGGAGCTGTTTTTT	CATSDQETGDTGELFF